This TCR beta chain is drawn from a study of beta chain features in type 1 diabetes. Study-level results: TCRB CDR3 length was moderately but significantly reduced in all four CD4+ subsets of Type 1 diabetes patients. VDJ junctions from type 1 diabetes patients carried fewer insertions and larger deletions.

It was one heparinised blood draw, averaging about 110 mL, that each donor gave. This CDR3 spans 14 amino acids. Germline V gene sequence: CDR1 KGHSH, CDR2 LQKENI. V dropped 2 bases and J dropped 2 bases, with 9 bases sitting between them. The whole isolated RNA underwent reverse transcription, so sequencing captured expressed TCRB transcripts. TCRdb keeps only in-frame clones here, not all; method: immunoSEQ multiplex PCR. This table has a few hundred thousand clones, around 10% appearing once. In this sample, this clone turned up a few times. The antigen remains undetermined. This sequence joins TRBV18 and TRBJ1-2; perhaps TRBD1 as D (6 bases). This TCR derives from a young man with type 1 diabetes. Sequencing was performed on central memory CD4+ T cells from blood. The CDR3 nucleotides read TGTGCCAGCTCACCAATACAGGGAAACTATGGCTACACCTTC. It codes for CASSPIQGNYGYTF. Looking up the rest from reference TRBV18 and TRBJ1-2 gives the full variable domain: NAGVMQNPRHLVRRRGQEARLRCSPMKGHSHVYWYRQLPEEGLKFMVYLQKENIIDESGMPKERFSAEFPKEGPSILRIQQVVRGDSAAYFCASSPIQGNYGYTFGSGTRLTVV.